These 14 T cell receptor beta chains came from one sample sequenced in a study of immune evolution from preneoplasia to lung adenocarcinoma. The method was immunoSEQ multiplex PCR; TCRdb's version includes in-frame clones alone and lacks a portion of them. The sample has about 7,500 clones, 70% to 85% seen once. The sequenced sample consisted of FFPE minimally invasive lung adenocarcinoma tissue. The receptors shown here come from an older person with lung adenocarcinoma.

This clone was seen more than once but under ten times. V usage is TRBV4-1 and J usage is TRBJ2-2; TRBD2 is a possible D gene (5 bases). The length of the CDR3 is 16 residues. Germline CDR1 reads MGHRA; CDR2 reads YSYEKL. Between the trimmed V and J ends, which lost 4 bases and 0 bases, there was a span of 12 bases. As DNA, the CDR3 is TGCGCCAGCAGCCCCTGGCTAGCCTCGAACACCGGGGAGCTGTTTTTT. Encoded protein: CASSPWLASNTGELFF.

J is TRBJ1-1 and V is TRBV7-8; tentatively, D is TRBD1 (6 bases). Trimming removed 0 bases from V and 4 bases from J, with 18 bases in between. The CDR3 has 17 residues. The germline CDR1 and CDR2 sequences are SGHVS and FQNEAQ. The chain's CDR3 is CASSLARGGAVGTEAFF. CDR3 coding DNA: TGTGCCAGCAGCTTAGCCCGGGGGGGGGCCGTGGGCACTGAAGCTTTCTTT.

The chain couples TRBV9 to TRBJ2-5; a possible D gene is TRBD1 (5 bases). CDR1 and CDR2 (germline): SGDLS, YYNGEE. This CDR3 has 13 amino acids. V lost 0 bases and J lost 5, with 8 bases in between. As DNA, the CDR3 is TGTGCCAGCAGCGTAGCTGGGGCGGAGACCCAGTACTTC. Translation: CASSVAGAETQYF.

The rearrangement joins TRBV28 to TRBJ1-2; 7 nucleotides line up with TRBD1. Germline loops: CDR1 MDHEN, CDR2 SYDVKM. Trimming cost V 4 bases and J 12 bases; bases outside gene matches: 8. The CDR3 is 12 residues long. CDR3 amino acids: CASSSNRGQDTF. Written as DNA, the CDR3 is TGTGCCAGCAGTTCGAACAGGGGTCAGGACACCTTC.

The V and J genes are TRBV7-3 and TRBJ2-1; possibly TRBD2 for D (6 bases). The germline V gene encodes CDR1 SGHTA and CDR2 FQGTGA. The CDR3 is made up of 13 amino acids. The ends were cut back, 1 base at V and 9 bases at J, with 10 bases in the middle. This CDR3 reads CASSLRLVGEQFF. The CDR3 coding sequence is TGTGCCAGCAGCTTAAGACTAGTTGGTGAGCAGTTCTTC.

A remark on this clone: At one end, the junction sequence differs from germline, possibly due to a read error. The V gene is TRBV7-7, the J gene TRBJ2-1, with D perhaps matching TRBD2 (6 bases). The CDR3 has 14 amino acids. CDR1 and CDR2 (germline): SSHAT, FNYEAQ (reference sequence). The CDR3 here is CASSPGWGDGEQFF. The CDR3 DNA sequence: TGTGCTAGCAGCCCCGGTTGGGGGGATGGTGAGCAGTTCTTC.

This clone has just a few counts. V is TRBV28 and J is TRBJ1-5, with 7 bases that match TRBD1. Trimming at V came to 7 bases and at J to 4 bases, leaving 4 bases not matched to a gene. The CDR3 loop spans 13 amino acids. CDR1 and CDR2 (germline): MDHEN, SYDVKM. CDR3 DNA: TGTGCCAGCATTGACAGGGTAAATCAGCCCCAGCATTTT. The encoded protein is CASIDRVNQPQHF. Full variable domain (remainder filled in from reference TRBV28 and TRBJ1-5): DVKVTQSSRYLVKRTGEKVFLECVQDMDHENMFWYRQDPGLGLRLIYFSYDVKMKEKGDIPEGYSVSREKKERFSLILESASTNQTSMYLCASIDRVNQPQHFGDGTRLSIL.

The chain has TRBV7-9 and TRBJ1-6, with 9 bases aligning to TRBD1. Germline V gene sequence: CDR1 SEHNR, CDR2 FQNEAQ (reference sequence). V lost 6 bases to trimming and J lost 5 bases; unmatched junction nucleotides: 2. The CDR3 is 14 residues long. In DNA form, the CDR3 reads TGTGCCAGCAGAGGGACAGGGCATAATTCACCCCTCCACTTT. Its protein is CASRGTGHNSPLHF.

The chain recombines TRBV7-9 with TRBJ2-1; 11 bases match TRBD2. V shed 6 bases, J shed 6 bases, and the junction held 7 bases outside the gene matches. The CDR3 contains 15 residues. Germline lookup yields CDR1 SEHNR and CDR2 FQNEAQ (reference sequence). The CDR3 here is CASSSWTSGSNEQFF. Here the CDR3 DNA reads TGTGCCAGCAGTTCGTGGACTAGCGGGTCCAATGAGCAGTTCTTC.

This clone was seen a handful of times. CDR3 nucleotide sequence: TGTGCCAGCAGCTCCCGGGACAGGGGTTACAATGAGCAGTTCTTC. Its translation is CASSSRDRGYNEQFF. J is TRBJ2-1 and V is TRBV7-9; 10 nucleotides line up with TRBD1. The J segment lost 4 bases and the V segment lost 4 bases, leaving 4 bases of the junction unmatched. Germline lookup yields CDR1 SEHNR and CDR2 FQNEAQ (reference sequence). The CDR3 runs to 15 residues.

The rearrangement uses TRBV19 and TRBJ1-3; D may be TRBD1 (6 bases). This CDR3 spans 16 amino acids. Germline V gene sequence: CDR1 LNHDA, CDR2 SQIVND (reference sequence). The ends were cut back, 7 bases at V and 0 bases at J, with 16 bases in the middle. As DNA, the CDR3 is TGTGCCAGTAAATGGGGAGGACAGACCTCTGGAAACACCATATATTTT. Translation: CASKWGGQTSGNTIYF.

This chain uses TRBV28 with TRBJ2-4; TRBD2 matches 8 bases. This CDR3 has 15 amino acids. With V trimmed by 5 bases and J by 3 bases, 6 bases remained unmatched. Germline V lookup: CDR1 MDHEN, CDR2 SYDVKM. CDR3 sequence (DNA): TGTGCCAGCAGTCCCCTTAGCGGGGTCAAAAACATTCAGTACTTC. Amino acid sequence: CASSPLSGVKNIQYF.

The V call is TRBV6-5, the J call TRBJ1-1; D is perhaps TRBD1 (5 bases). The CDR3 is made up of 13 amino acids. Germline CDR1 is MNHEY and CDR2 is SVGAGI. Trimming removed 7 bases from V and 2 bases from J, with 11 bases in between. This chain's CDR3 is CASNPGPNTEAFF. The CDR3 DNA reads as TGTGCCAGCAACCCGGGGCCAAACACTGAAGCTTTCTTT.

The chain combines TRBV4-2 with TRBJ2-7, with TRBD2 matching over 10 bases. This CDR3 contains 15 residues. Trimming cost V 1 base and J 0 bases; bases outside gene matches: 0. Germline loops: CDR1 LGHNA, CDR2 YNFKEQ. The CDR3 sequence: CASSQASGSSYEQYF. CDR3 DNA sequence: TGTGCCAGCAGCCAAGCTAGCGGGAGCTCCTACGAGCAGTACTTC.